Following are 5 T cell receptor beta chains from one sample sequenced in a study of early T cells in non-severe SARS-CoV-2 infection (dated by TCRdb to the early 2020s). Libraries were prepared through 5' RACE. TCRdb records NextSeq 500 as the sequencer. TCRdb handled the public reads itself, with Q25 trimming in fastp and clone calling in MiXCR, and kept productive beta chains. Each CDR3 protein appears once, grouped with its most common genes and DNA. The sample records about 92,000 distinct CDR3 sequences, roughly 15% of which are singletons. About 1.3% of the sample is in the top ten clones. The sequenced sample was whole blood. The receptor source for this set is an adult who was a healthcare worker with PCR-confirmed SARS-CoV-2 infection or an uninfected control (not recorded which).

The chain uses TRBV11-2 and TRBJ2-2, with 7 bases identical to TRBD2. The CDR3 consists of 16 residues. Germline values: CDR1 SGHAT, CDR2 FQNNGV. The trim removed 4 bases at V and 0 bases at J, leaving 5 bases unmatched. The CDR3 DNA reads TGTGCCAGCAGCTATAGACTAGCTGCGAACACCGGGGAGCTGTTTTTT. Translated, it gives CASSYRLAANTGELFF.

This clonotype was detected many times. The rearrangement links TRBV10-3 to TRBJ2-7; 7 nucleotides line up with TRBD2. J gave up 5 bases and V 7 bases, and 8 bases lay outside the gene matches. This CDR3 is 13 amino acids long. Per germline, CDR1 ENHRY and CDR2 SYGVKD. CDR3 coding DNA: TGTGCCATCACTGCCGCGGGAGTCGACGAGCAGTACTTC. Translating it yields CAITAAGVDEQYF.

The table lists this clonotype with a few counts. The chain recombines TRBV27 with TRBJ2-5; 8 bases match TRBD2. J lost 5 bases, V lost 0 bases, and 14 bases had no gene match. The length of the CDR3 is 18 residues. The germline gives CDR1 MNHEY, CDR2 SMNVEV (reference sequence). CDR3: CASSLSWASGSVVETQYF. DNA for the CDR3: TGTGCCAGCAGTTTATCGTGGGCTAGCGGGTCGGTAGTGGAGACCCAGTACTTC.

This clonotype showed up just a few times. CDR3 bases: TGTGCCACCTATCCGGGACAGGGCGATGGCTACACCTTC. It specifies CATYPGQGDGYTF. The chain couples TRBV19 to TRBJ1-2; 9 bases line up with TRBD1. Germline CDR1 and CDR2: LNHDA and SQIVND (reference sequence). V lost 10 bases to trimming and J lost 6 bases; unmatched junction nucleotides: 9. This CDR3 contains 13 residues.

This clonotype was seen only a few times. The rearrangement uses TRBV28 and TRBJ2-1, with D possibly being TRBD2 (6 bases). Germline CDR1 MDHEN, CDR2 SYDVKM. Trimming left V 4 bases short and J 2 bases short, with 15 bases between. The CDR3 contains 16 residues. CDR3 region: CASSSTGSSPYNEQFF. The CDR3 DNA is TGTGCCAGCAGTTCCACCGGGAGCTCGCCCTACAATGAGCAGTTCTTC.